The 2 T cell receptor beta chains below were found in one sample sequenced in a study of T cells after yellow fever vaccination (dated by TCRdb to between 2018 and 2021). The receptor library was made with 5' RACE. The reads were generated on an Illumina HiSeq 2500. The raw public reads went through TCRdb reprocessing: fastp at Q25, MiXCR clone calling, in-frame beta chains kept. All rows with the same CDR3 protein become a single entry with the most common DNA and genes. Here the sample has about 550,000 distinct CDR3 sequences; 15% to 20% occur a single time. Of the sample, roughly an eighth falls within the top ten clones. In the paper's terms, the treatment or condition label means: live attenuated yellow fever vaccine strain. The sequenced sample was PBMCs, obtained 15 days after the yellow fever booster vaccination. These receptors all stem from a man aged 30-40 years who received the YFV17D yellow fever vaccine.

This clonotype was counted between two and nine times. The chain links TRBV20-1 to TRBJ1-2; D remains unclear. The CDR3 totals 11 residues. V was pared by 3 bases and J by 7 bases, with 9 bases between. CDR1 DFQATT and CDR2 SNEGSKA come from the germline V gene (reference sequence). In DNA form, the CDR3 reads TGCAGTGCTAGCTTGGTTTCTGGCTACACCTTC. This translates into CSASLVSGYTF.

The J gene is TRBJ2-7, the V gene TRBV5-5; 10 positions agree with TRBD1. With V trimmed by 1 base and J by 4 bases, 8 bases remained unmatched. CDR3 size: 16 residues. Per germline, CDR1 SGHKS and CDR2 YYEKEE (reference sequence). The CDR3 region has the DNA TGTGCCAGCAGCTTGATGGTCCGGGACAGGGGATACGAGCAGTACTTC. Protein: CASSLMVRDRGYEQYF.